This TCR beta chain was obtained from a study of blood T cells in healthy people across ages. This clonotype was seen a few times. One end of the junction does not line up with germline, which may come from a read error. This CDR3 has 11 residues. From germline, CDR1 is LGHDT and CDR2 YNNKEL (reference sequence). A second about 7 to 12 cycle PCR used barcoded and J-beta primers. TCRdb redid the calling of the 5' RACE reads with MiXCR, one entry per CDR3 protein. The table records some 850,000 distinct CDR3 sequences, approximately 24% of them present only once. A further study also used this sample, focusing on T cells of mothers and their children. As that report states: Once extracted, all RNA went into cDNA synthesis at about 1.4 ug per 15 ul. Mothers gave over 9 million TCR beta CDR3 reads each, and children several million each.

The rearrangement links TRBV3-1 to TRBJ2-5; D not certain. Sequences were obtained from blood. The receptor comes from a boy between 10 and 17 years old in good health. The CDR3 DNA reads as TGTGTCAGCAGAACTGGAGAGGCCCAGTACTTC. It codes for CVSRTGEAQYF.